This section outlines one T cell receptor (beta chain) sequence together with its context. Its target is unknown. PCR primers comprised 60 Vbeta and 13 Jbeta primers. The data were produced by immunoSEQ multiplex PCR, yet TCRdb's version contains in-frame clones alone and is incomplete. The sample gives some 120,000 clones, about four fifths of which show up once; around 1.8% is in the top ten. The V gene's germline CDR1 is SNHLY and CDR2 FYNNEI. Trimming pared 3 bases from V and 0 bases from J, leaving 6 bases between. The CDR3 has 14 residues. These data are taken from a study of cytomegalovirus exposure and HLA in healthy donors. Study-wide findings and caveats: Researchers left out some V segments, among them TRBV6-2 and TRBV6-3, as indistinguishable.

The receptor was derived from a man between 18 and 29 years old in good health and CMV-seronegative. Source material: PBMCs. The V call is TRBV2, the J call TRBJ1-5; D gene unclear. The CDR3 spells CASSEEYSNQPQHF. In DNA, the CDR3 is TGTGCCAGCAGTGAGGAGTATAGCAATCAGCCCCAGCATTTT.